The present T cell receptor (beta chain) was sequenced within a study of response to subunit inactivated influenza vaccine. As to this clonotype: Its antigen is not identified.

Study-wide results and limits: There was a suggestion from the authors that each seasonal influenza vaccination recruits few new T cells.

Trimming removed 1 base from V and 0 bases from J; junction bases left unmatched: 6. The CDR3 is made up of 19 amino acids. Germline CDR1 is LGHNA and CDR2 is YSLEER. TCRdb ran MiXCR on the RT-PCR reads and lists one entry per CDR3 protein. The sample includes roughly 520,000 distinct CDR3 sequences, 25% of them seen just once. The origin of this receptor is a man aged 50 to 60 who received an inactivated influenza vaccine. V gene TRBV4-3 combines with J gene TRBJ2-6; 10 bases line up with TRBD1. The input for sequencing was CD4+ T cells sorted from PBMCs, taken roughly 5 days after vaccination. The CDR3, as DNA: TGCGCCAGCAGCCAAGCCTGGACAGGGGGGTTCTCTGGGGCCAACGTCCTGACTTTC. This codes for CASSQAWTGGFSGANVLTF.